This T cell receptor (beta chain) was obtained from a study of type 1 regulatory T cells. Study-wide background: T-allo10 is an in vitro-generated, Tr1-enriched CD4 T cell product specific for alloantigen.

Via MiXCR, TCRdb re-called the reads, giving one row per CDR3 protein. This sample yields tens of thousands of distinct CDR3 sequences, of which around half are seen a single time; around 4.9% belongs to the top ten. This clonotype was counted many times. Its antigen is undetermined. The origin of this receptor is a human donor in good health. Sequencing input: cultured T cells, either the whole culture or a sorted T cell fraction (not recorded which).

Here the CDR3 reads CASSPGQNEKLFF. CDR3 sequence (DNA): TGTGCCAGCTCACCGGGGCAGAATGAAAAACTGTTTTTT. The V gene is TRBV18, the J gene TRBJ1-4; D possibly corresponds to TRBD1 (5 bases). The length of the CDR3 is 13 residues. V was cut by 3 bases and J by 5 bases, with 7 bases left in between. Germline V lookup: CDR1 KGHSH, CDR2 LQKENI.